Shown below are 16 T cell receptor beta chains from a single sample sequenced in a study of T cell responses to AZD1222 COVID-19 vaccine. The table came from immunoSEQ multiplex PCR; TCRdb's copy has only in-frame clones and leaves some out. The table shows fewer than 75,000 clones, with 90% to 95% occurring only once. Sequenced material: peripheral blood, taken 28 days after the second dose of the MenACWY control vaccine. These receptors were taken from an adult who received the MenACWY meningococcal vaccine as a control.

V and J are TRBV24-1 and TRBJ2-1; 14 bases align to TRBD2. Germline V lookup: CDR1 KGHDR, CDR2 SFDVKD. V lost 4 bases, J lost 6 bases, and 7 bases stayed unmatched. This CDR3 comprises 17 residues. The CDR3 DNA reads TGTGCCACCAGTGACCTCGGGACTAGCGGGAGTGGCAATGAGCAGTTCTTC. Residues: CATSDLGTSGSGNEQFF.

The chain joins TRBV4-1 to TRBJ2-7, with 12 bases identical to TRBD2. CDR3 length: 15 amino acids. Trimming took 5 bases from V and 2 from J; bases not matched to a gene: 4. Germline CDR1 reads MGHRA; CDR2 reads YSYEKL. This CDR3 is CASSGRTSGTYEQYF. The CDR3 nucleotides read TGCGCCAGCAGCGGTCGGACTAGCGGGACCTACGAGCAGTACTTC.

The V and J genes are TRBV6-5 and TRBJ2-3; no firm D call. Germline CDR1 and CDR2: MNHEY and SVGAGI. This CDR3 has 12 amino acids. Between the trimmed V and J ends, which lost 8 bases and 5 bases, there was a span of 11 bases. The CDR3 nucleotides are TGTGCCAGCCGATCCCTGGAAGATACGCAGTATTTT. Translation: CASRSLEDTQYF.

This chain's CDR3 is CASSDRAGAARSPLHF. CDR3 nucleotides: TGCGCCAGCAGTGACAGGGCCGGGGCGGCCAGGTCACCCCTCCACTTT. The chain recombines TRBV4-1 with TRBJ1-6, with 7 bases aligning to TRBD1. The CDR3 loop spans 16 amino acids. J gave up 10 bases and V 6 bases, and 15 bases lay outside the gene matches. The germline gives CDR1 MGHRA, CDR2 YSYEKL.

The V gene is TRBV19, the J gene TRBJ2-4; D assignment may be TRBD1 or TRBD2 (5 bases each). The V end was cut by 4 bases, the J end by 8 bases, with 12 bases between. This CDR3 spans 13 amino acids. Germline CDR1 LNHDA, CDR2 SQIVND (reference sequence). The CDR3: CASSNRDVDIQYF. The CDR3 DNA sequence: TGTGCCAGTAGTAACCGGGACGTGGACATTCAGTACTTC. Drawing the rest from reference TRBV19 and TRBJ2-4, the complete variable domain is DGGITQSPKYLFRKEGQNVTLSCEQNLNHDAMYWYRQDPGQGLRLIYYSQIVNDFQKGDIAEGYSVSREKKESFPLTVTSAQKNPTAFYLCASSNRDVDIQYFGAGTRLSVL.

This chain's CDR3 is CASSLAGNNEQFF. CDR3 nucleotides: TGTGCCAGTAGCCTAGCGGGAAACAATGAGCAGTTCTTC. This chain links TRBV19 with TRBJ2-1, with 9 nucleotides matching TRBD2. The CDR3 is 13 amino acids. The V gene end was trimmed by 6 bases and the J gene end by 5 bases; junction bases not matched to a gene: 2. Germline V gene sequence: CDR1 LNHDA, CDR2 SQIVND (reference sequence).

There are a few counts of this clone. The chain couples TRBV12-3 or TRBV12-4 to TRBJ1-3; D perhaps matches TRBD1 (5 bases). The V and J ends lost 8 bases and 4 bases respectively, with 12 bases between them. The CDR3 length is 13 residues. The chain's CDR3 is CASAVGGGNTIYF. CDR3 nucleotides: TGTGCCAGCGCCGTGGGGGGGGGAAACACCATATATTTT.

The chain couples TRBV7-9 to TRBJ1-6, with D perhaps matching TRBD1 (5 bases). CDR1 and CDR2 from the germline V gene are SEHNR and FQNEAQ (reference sequence). The CDR3 is 14 amino acids. V lost 3 bases and J 10 bases, leaving 13 bases between the germline ends. Here the CDR3 reads CASSLGQGISPLHF. DNA for the CDR3: TGTGCCAGCAGCTTGGGCCAGGGTATCTCACCCCTCCACTTT.

The chain combines TRBV10-1 with TRBJ1-1, with D unresolved. Germline CDR1 WNHNN, CDR2 SYGVQD (reference sequence). Trimming removed 2 bases at V and 2 bases at J, with 3 bases between. The CDR3 totals 12 residues. In nucleotides, the CDR3 is TGCGCCAGCAGTGAGGGCAACACTGAAGCTTTCTTT. It is translated as CASSEGNTEAFF.

The chain employs TRBV27 and TRBJ1-5; 7 bases match TRBD1. Germline V gene lookup returns CDR1 MNHEY and CDR2 SMNVEV (reference sequence). The length of the CDR3 is 14 residues. J was trimmed by 2 bases and V by 6 bases; bases with no gene match: 4. The CDR3 coding sequence is TGTGCCAGCAGCGGACAGGCGGGCAATCAGCCCCAGCATTTT. This codes for CASSGQAGNQPQHF.

This rearrangement joins TRBV14 to TRBJ1-4; 7 nucleotides match TRBD1. CDR1 and CDR2 from the germline V gene are SGHDN and FVKESK. There are 13 residues in the CDR3. V dropped 4 bases and J dropped 8; count of bases not matched to a gene: 4. The CDR3 DNA sequence: TGTGCCAGCAGCCGGGACAGTTTGGAAAAACTGTTTTTT. Its translation is CASSRDSLEKLFF.

The gene calls are TRBV4-1 and TRBJ2-7; D possibly corresponds to TRBD2 (5 bases). This CDR3 spans 14 amino acids. Trimming left V 0 bases short and J 6 bases short, with 12 bases between. Germline V lookup: CDR1 MGHRA, CDR2 YSYEKL. The CDR3 sequence is CASSQEGRGAEQYF. The CDR3 DNA reads TGCGCCAGCAGCCAAGAGGGTCGGGGAGCCGAGCAGTACTTC.

The chain uses TRBV5-1 and TRBJ1-5, with D tentatively TRBD1 (6 bases). CDR3 size: 13 residues. The germline V and J ends were trimmed by 7 bases and 0 bases, with 8 bases remaining between them. Per the germline V gene, CDR1 is SGHRS and CDR2 is YFSETQ. CDR3 sequence: CASRTDSNQPQHF. CDR3 DNA: TGCGCCAGCCGGACAGATAGCAATCAGCCCCAGCATTTT.

There are a few counts of this clone. The V call is TRBV5-1, the J call TRBJ1-4, with TRBD1 identical over 7 bases. This CDR3 contains 13 residues. From germline, CDR1 is SGHRS and CDR2 YFSETQ. Trimming cost V 4 bases and J 6 bases; bases outside gene matches: 3. The CDR3 coding sequence is TGCGCCAGCAGCCGAGGGACAGATGAAAAACTGTTTTTT. Translated: CASSRGTDEKLFF.

This chain connects TRBV7-5 to TRBJ2-2. TRBV7-5 corresponds to a pseudogene. The CDR3 is 16 residues long. The CDR3 nucleotides are TGTGCCAGAAGCCCCCAGCCCCTAGGGTACACCGGGGAGCTGTTTTTT. It specifies CARSPQPLGYTGELFF.

J is TRBJ1-6 and V is TRBV14, with D possibly matching TRBD1 (5 bases). Per the germline V gene, CDR1 is SGHDN and CDR2 is FVKESK. The V gene lost 3 bases and the J gene lost 7 bases, with 13 bases spanning the gap. This CDR3 is 15 amino acids long. CDR3 amino acids: CASSHPAGGNSPLHF. The DNA of the CDR3 is TGTGCCAGCAGCCACCCGGCGGGGGGGAATTCACCCCTCCACTTT.